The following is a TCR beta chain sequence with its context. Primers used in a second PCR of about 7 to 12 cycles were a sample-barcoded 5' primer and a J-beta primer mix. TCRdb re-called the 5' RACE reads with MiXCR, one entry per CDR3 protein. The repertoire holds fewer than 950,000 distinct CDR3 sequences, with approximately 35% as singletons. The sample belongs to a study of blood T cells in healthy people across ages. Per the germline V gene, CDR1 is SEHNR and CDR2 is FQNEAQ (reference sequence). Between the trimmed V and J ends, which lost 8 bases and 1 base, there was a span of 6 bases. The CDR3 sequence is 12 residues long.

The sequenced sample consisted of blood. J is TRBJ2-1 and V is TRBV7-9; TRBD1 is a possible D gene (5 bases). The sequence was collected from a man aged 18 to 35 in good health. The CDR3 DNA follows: TGTGCCAGCCACAGGTCCTACAATGAGCAGTTCTTC. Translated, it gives CASHRSYNEQFF.